This entry is about one TCR beta chain. No antigen is known for it. Base-call qualities are not available, and no considerably larger clone is one nucleotide away. The treatment or condition label for this specimen denotes: oral pan-JAK inhibitor, 5-10 mg twice daily. Lesional scalp punch biopsies and peripheral blood were obtained from alopecia areata patients. PBMCs were separated by density centrifugation and stained for CD3, CD4 and CD8, after which CD4+ and CD8+ T cells were sorted on a FACSAria. This specimen belongs to a study of CD8+ T cells in alopecia areata (dated by TCRdb to between 2017 and 2018). For the study in its entirety: Treated patients were enrolled in an open-label pilot trial of oral tofacitinib at 5 to 10 mg twice daily for moderate-to-severe alopecia areata. On the human side, TCRbeta sequencing was run on scalp tissue and on sorted CD4+ and CD8+ peripheral blood T cells from healthy controls and from alopecia areata patients with either patchy or totalis/universalis disease. For the treated patients, the SALT score, which quantifies what percentage of scalp surface area is affected, served as the measure of disease severity. RNA was extracted with the PAXgene miRNA kit for fixed scalp, the miRNeasy kit for PBMCs, and the RNeasy kit for mouse skin. In both human patients and the C3H/HeJ mouse model, the study applied high-throughput TCRbeta sequencing to look at T cell clonal expansion in alopecia areata. Tofacitinib was given for 6 to 18 months, followed by 6 months of follow-up off drug to assess delayed response and recurrence. Tofacitinib-treated patients had biopsies at baseline and at 4 and 24 weeks of treatment, with a later scalp biopsy in several patients. Scalp clonality was compared among normal scalp (n=4), patchy alopecia areata scalp (n=8), and alopecia totalis/universalis scalp (n=8). TCRbeta CDR3 regions were amplified by immunoSEQ multiplex PCR with 35 Vbeta forward and 13 Jbeta reverse primers. Study-level results and caveats: Resident alphabeta T cells in normal human skin are also sequenced, complicating scalp TCR repertoire analysis, unlike mouse skin dominated by gammadelta T cells. Tofacitinib significantly decreased scalp clonality and the number of expanded CD8+ clones among the top 100 scalp clones. Compared with mice, TCR sequences shared between patients were less clear, possibly partly because of HLA diversity across the patient population. Lesional scalp, especially in alopecia totalis/universalis, showed higher clonality and more expanded CD8+ clones than normal scalp, suggesting antigenic drive. Many expanded lesional clones persisted in scalp and blood during tofacitinib treatment, which may partly explain relapse after stopping treatment. Because the treated cohort was small and had just a single nonresponder, larger studies are needed to establish links between baseline CD8+ expansion and response.

The germline ends are 11 bases apart after V is trimmed by 5 bases and J by 7 bases. Per the germline V gene, SQVTM is the CDR1 and ANQGSEA is the CDR2. From the cysteine through the phenylalanine, the CDR3 covers 12 amino acids. Here the CDR3 DNA is all that survives: 36 bases in frame from base 1. Libraries came from the immunoSEQ multiplex PCR assay. RNA was extracted from all samples and reverse transcribed into cDNA, which served as template for TCR sequencing. First-strand cDNA was synthesized with SuperScript III using a 2:1 mix of oligo-dT and random hexamers. A synthetic immune receptor repertoire was used to measure amplification bias, and any remaining bias was corrected computationally. As for the authors' bioinformatics: Raw reads were preprocessed for error removal, and CDR3 was defined according to IMGT conventions as running from the conserved cysteine to phenylalanine. Clonality was computed as 1 minus the Shannon entropy, with the entropy normalized by log2 of the number of productive unique TCRs. Whether each scalp clone was CD4 or CD8 was inferred by checking scalp TCRbeta sequences against the CD4 and CD8 repertoires from sorted blood. The immuneACCESS repertoire file appears here via TCRdb, limited to in-frame rearrangements. These files lack a portion of the clones; in checked studies, under half of the deficit traces to unresolved V genes, and the cause of the others is not known. That table is the source of V, J and clone size, and D and trimming were worked out from the DNA. The sample table records 95,000 to 110,000 clones; 85% to 90% of these occur just once. Roughly 11% of the sample goes to the ten largest clones.

The sequence links TRBV29-1 to TRBJ2-2; no D gene can be assigned with confidence. This sequence was found in a human donor with alopecia areata. This specimen consisted of CD8+ T cells sorted from blood, obtained at approximately week 30, from a patient treated with tofacitinib. The DNA reads TGCAGCGTTCAGAGAATGGGCGGGGAGCTGTTTTTT. Its translation reads: CSVQRMGGELFF.